This T cell receptor (beta chain) came from a study of a mutant IDH1 vaccine in newly diagnosed glioma. About the research overall: First vaccine doses came 4-6 weeks after radiotherapy alone, or with temozolomide cycles.

Produced via immunoSEQ multiplex PCR; TCRdb's table is partial and in-frame only. The sample gives tens of thousands of clones, 75% to 85% of which show up once; roughly 5% is in the top ten. Time point specified: week 23, last vaccination. Topical imiquimod was applied with each vaccine dose, which held 300 ug of mutant IDH1 20-mer peptide. Donors' newly diagnosed IDH1-mutant WHO grade 3 or 4 astrocytomas lacked nuclear ATRX. With respect to this clone: Its target is unknown.

The study's findings and limits: Alterations occurring in top peripheral T cell clonotypes seemed unrelated to pseudoprogression. Vaccine-induced immune responses occurred in more than 80% of patients.

The V end lost 8 bases, the J end lost 4 bases, and 11 bases lay between the germline ends. The CDR3 is 13 residues long. Germline V gene data show CDR1 as WSHSY and CDR2 as SAAADI. The receptor comes from a man in his forties with glioma. Sample: PBMCs, taken from a glioma patient whose treatment included an IDH1 peptide vaccine. This chain uses TRBV10-2 with TRBJ2-2, with D unclear. The CDR3 sequence is CASAMQTTGELFF. CDR3 DNA: TGCGCCAGCGCCATGCAAACCACCGGGGAGCTGTTTTTT.